This T cell receptor (beta chain) was identified during a study of Graves' ophthalmopathy and Graves' hyperthyroidism. TCR beta CDR3 amplification used RNA transcripts. Investigators did first-round RT-PCR with HTBI primers, then second-round multiplex PCR. TCRdb itself ran the multiplex PCR reads through MiXCR, one entry per CDR3 protein. The table includes 650,000 to 900,000 distinct CDR3 sequences, around 40% detected once. There are 15 residues in the CDR3. Germline assignment: CDR1 SNHLY and CDR2 FYNNEI. V was pared by 5 bases and J by 3 bases, with 7 bases of the junction left unmatched. This chain joins TRBV2 and TRBJ2-7; 10 bases fit TRBD1. The receptor was isolated from an adult man with Graves' ophthalmopathy. The sample consisted of peripheral blood. CDR3 amino acids: CASSYLGTGDYEQYF. The CDR3 DNA is TGTGCCAGCAGTTACCTTGGGACAGGGGACTACGAGCAGTACTTC.